This is a list of T cell receptor beta chains from one sample in a study of cytomegalovirus exposure and HLA in healthy donors. The assay was immunoSEQ multiplex PCR, and TCRdb's table has in-frame clones only and misses some. This repertoire shows 170,000 or so clones, roughly four fifths found once; its top ten account for 2.5% to 3%. The material sequenced was PBMCs. Source of these receptors: a woman aged 18-29 years in good health and CMV-seropositive. Each CDR3 is given with its conserved first and last residue. Fields, in order: V gene, D gene, J gene, clone size, CDR3 protein, CDR3 DNA. The D gene is left open where the match is weak. Only some rows state a clone size, as once, few, many or a class for expanded clones.

TRBV2,-,TRBJ1-2,few,CASQGYTF,TGTGCCAGTCAGGGCTACACCTTC
TRBV10-3,-,TRBJ1-2,-,CAISESGAGYTF,TGTGCCATCAGTGAGTCCGGAGCAGGCTACACCTTC
TRBV27,TRBD1,TRBJ2-1,-,CASSLWQGARDEQFF,TGTGCCAGCAGTTTATGGCAGGGGGCGCGAGATGAGCAGTTCTTC
TRBV4-1,-,TRBJ2-1,-,CASSQDSPGYNEQFF,TGCGCCAGCAGCCAAGATAGCCCGGGATACAATGAGCAGTTCTTC
TRBV6-1,-,TRBJ1-1,-,CASSVIQGGGNTEAFF,TGTGCCAGCAGTGTAATACAGGGTGGAGGAAACACTGAAGCTTTCTTT
TRBV18,-,TRBJ2-5,few,CASSLDIQETQYF,TGTGCCAGCTCACTTGACATCCAAGAGACCCAGTACTTC
TRBV23-1,-,TRBJ2-5,once,CASRGRKRETQYF,TGCGCCAGCCGAGGGCGGAAACGCGAGACCCAGTACTTC
TRBV2,-,TRBJ2-1,-,CATSTGSYNEQFF,TGTGCCACCTCGACGGGGTCCTACAATGAGCAGTTCTTC
TRBV5-1,TRBD2,TRBJ2-1,-,CASSPAGGIDNEQFF,TGCGCCAGCAGCCCAGCGGGGGGGATCGACAATGAGCAGTTCTTC
TRBV27,-,TRBJ2-7,many,CASKRDRGTYEQYF,TGTGCCAGCAAACGGGATAGGGGGACCTACGAGCAGTACTTC
TRBV5-4,TRBD1,TRBJ1-2,many,CASSTQRTQGADYGYTF,TGTGCCAGCAGCACGCAAAGAACACAGGGGGCAGACTATGGCTACACCTTC
TRBV7-2,-,TRBJ2-2,-,CASSPAGTVSGELFF,TGTGCCAGCAGCCCCGCGGGGACGGTATCTGGGGAGCTGTTTTTT
TRBV5-1,TRBD2,TRBJ2-7,-,CASSGAGVNEQYF,TGCGCCAGCAGCGGAGCGGGGGTCAACGAGCAGTACTTC
TRBV18,TRBD1,TRBJ2-2,-,CASSPLNTGDNTGELFF,TGTGCCAGCTCACCACTAAACACAGGGGATAACACCGGGGAGCTGTTTTTT
TRBV4-3,-,TRBJ1-6,-,CASSQVLRTGNVLNSPLHF,TGCGCCAGCAGCCAAGTTTTAAGAACAGGGAACGTCCTAAATTCACCCCTCCACTTT
TRBV13,-,TRBJ2-2,-,CASSLGQAGELFF,TGTGCCAGCAGCTTAGGCCAGGCAGGGGAGCTGTTTTTT
TRBV19,TRBD2,TRBJ2-4,-,CASSIEGLAVAKNIQYF,TGTGCCAGTAGTATAGAAGGACTAGCGGTAGCCAAAAACATTCAGTACTTC
TRBV6-1,-,TRBJ2-3,-,CASSEWGRGSPDTQYF,TGTGCCAGCAGTGAGTGGGGGCGGGGGAGCCCAGATACGCAGTATTTT
TRBV10-3,-,TRBJ1-1,-,CAIKGQPNTEAFF,TGTGCCATCAAGGGACAACCGAACACTGAAGCTTTCTTT
TRBV5-4,-,TRBJ1-1,-,CASSRWRDANTEAFF,TGTGCCAGCAGCCGGTGGCGGGACGCAAACACTGAAGCTTTCTTT
TRBV5-4,-,TRBJ2-3,-,CASSWVGGLADTQYF,TGTGCCAGCAGCTGGGTGGGGGGGCTTGCAGATACGCAGTATTTT
TRBV4-1,TRBD1,TRBJ2-7,-,CASSQGQGAYEQYF,TGCGCCAGCAGCCAGGGACAGGGAGCCTACGAGCAGTACTTC
TRBV7-8,-,TRBJ2-2,-,CASSLPSAGELFF,TGTGCCAGCAGCTTACCTTCGGCCGGGGAGCTGTTTTTT
TRBV7-6,TRBD2,TRBJ2-1,-,CASSSRFSGGSHSIFYNEQFF,TGTGCCAGCAGCTCACGATTTAGCGGGGGAAGCCACTCGATCTTCTACAATGAGCAGTTCTTC
TRBV28,-,TRBJ2-1,-,CASREGAHNEQFF,TGTGCCAGCAGGGAGGGTGCGCACAATGAGCAGTTCTTC
TRBV15,TRBD2,TRBJ2-3,-,CATSWTSGVLGADTQYF,TGTGCCACCAGCTGGACTAGCGGGGTTCTGGGGGCAGATACGCAGTATTTT
TRBV6-5,-,TRBJ1-6,-,CASSYALYGDSPLHF,TGTGCCAGCAGTTATGCGCTTTATGGAGATTCACCCCTCCACTTT
TRBV6-5,-,TRBJ1-1,-,CASTRTVGVPEAFF,TGTGCCAGCACCCGGACAGTCGGGGTCCCTGAAGCTTTCTTT
TRBV7-6,TRBD2,TRBJ2-7,once,CASARPKVGGKPYEQYF,TGTGCCAGCGCCCGCCCTAAGGTGGGAGGGAAACCCTACGAGCAGTACTTC
TRBV7-2,-,TRBJ1-6,-,CASSLQGNNSPLHF,TGTGCCAGCAGCCTACAGGGAAATAATTCACCCCTCCACTTT
TRBV5-8,TRBD1,TRBJ1-5,-,CASSLGGQGILAQHF,TGTGCCAGCAGCTTGGGGGGACAGGGGATCTTGGCCCAGCATTTT
TRBV19,TRBD1,TRBJ1-4,-,CATRGDRSNEKLFF,TGTGCCACTCGGGGGGACAGGTCGAATGAAAAACTGTTTTTT
TRBV9,TRBD1,TRBJ2-5,-,CASSGQGETQYF,TGTGCCAGCAGCGGACAGGGAGAGACCCAGTACTTC
TRBV9,-,TRBJ2-1,-,CASSVEEEQFF,TGTGCCAGCAGCGTAGAGGAGGAGCAGTTCTTC
TRBV29-1,TRBD1,TRBJ2-1,once,CSAAQQGANEQFF,TGCAGCGCCGCCCAACAGGGGGCGAATGAGCAGTTCTTC
TRBV30,TRBD1,TRBJ1-4,-,CAWRAAVGQLFF,TGTGCCTGGAGGGCGGCCGTGGGACAGCTGTTTTTT
TRBV2,-,TRBJ2-3,-,CATTTTPSGTDTQYF,TGTGCCACCACTACGACCCCCTCGGGCACAGATACGCAGTATTTT
TRBV6-1,TRBD2,TRBJ2-3,-,CASSVGLAGGNTQYF,TGTGCCAGCAGTGTGGGGCTAGCGGGGGGGAATACGCAGTATTTT
TRBV5-1,TRBD2,TRBJ2-1,-,CASSPSGGGFYNEQFF,TGCGCCAGCAGCCCCTCAGGCGGGGGGTTCTACAATGAGCAGTTCTTC
TRBV6-1,-,TRBJ1-3,-,CASKQGSGNTIYF,TGTGCCAGCAAACAGGGCTCTGGAAACACCATATATTTT
TRBV4-2,-,TRBJ1-4,-,CASSRLSSGELTREKLFF,TGTGCCAGCAGCCGGCTCTCGTCGGGGGAACTAACCCGCGAAAAACTGTTTTTT
TRBV5-4,-,TRBJ2-1,-,CASSTDSRSYNEQFF,TGTGCCAGCAGCACGGACAGCCGCTCCTACAATGAGCAGTTCTTC
TRBV7-2,TRBD1,TRBJ1-5,-,CASNPGTVNQPQHF,TGTGCCAGCAACCCAGGGACAGTCAATCAGCCCCAGCATTTT
TRBV6-1,TRBD2,TRBJ2-1,-,CASSELDSGGYNEQFF,TGTGCCAGCAGTGAACTGGATAGCGGGGGGTACAATGAGCAGTTCTTC
TRBV11-3,TRBD1,TRBJ1-2,-,CASSAAGGGGYTF,TGTGCCAGCAGCGCGGCAGGGGGCGGTGGCTACACCTTC
TRBV4-1,-,TRBJ2-5,-,CASSQGPRNQETQYF,TGCGCCAGCAGCCAAGGGCCCCGTAACCAAGAGACCCAGTACTTC
TRBV7-5,-,TRBJ2-5,-,CARSLGGGQETQYF,TGTGCCAGAAGCTTAGGGGGGGGGCAAGAGACCCAGTACTTC